The clone carrying this T cell receptor (beta chain) has only a few counts. Its antigen is not known. The unsorted libraries originated from 2 million PBMCs that had been stored at -80 C. Germline V gene sequence: CDR1 SGHRS, CDR2 YFSETQ. This CDR3 comprises 16 residues. Trimming stripped 0 bases from V and 7 bases from J, with 20 bases between. A 10-nucleotide random UMI tagged transcripts in template-switch 5'RACE cDNA synthesis. One entry per CDR3 protein results from TCRdb running MiXCR on the 5' RACE reads. The table has about 59,000 distinct CDR3 sequences, under 4.5% seen once. The sample originates from a study of neurological immune-mediated disorders. Notes on the study in general: Multiple sclerosis patients had less TCR clonal expansion than even healthy controls, unlike HTLV-1-associated myelopathy.

The chain recombines TRBV5-1 with TRBJ2-7; tentative D call: TRBD2 (5 bases). The sample taken for sequencing was PBMCs. This clonotype originated in a woman in her twenties or thirties with multiple sclerosis. The CDR3 sequence is CASSLGFTRGSGEQYF. The CDR3 DNA reads TGCGCCAGCAGCTTGGGCTTTACTAGAGGGAGTGGAGAGCAGTACTTC.